This is a list of T cell receptor beta chains from one sample in a study of T cell changes during pregnancy in multiple sclerosis. Clones were read by immunoSEQ multiplex PCR, and TCRdb kept only the in-frame ones, dropping some. The data hold about 99,000 clones, with approximately 93% observed a single time. The material sequenced was peripheral blood, taken after pregnancy. Receptors originate from a female donor with multiple sclerosis, enrolled in a pregnancy study. The CDR3 runs from the conserved cysteine through the conserved F or W. D genes are given only for firm matches. Not all rows give a size; the values are once, few, many and, for expanded clones, a class.

CDR3 protein: CASSPAGQRISGNTIYF
CDR3 DNA: TGTGCCAGCTCACCAGCGGGACAGCGGATCTCTGGAAACACCATATATTTT
J gene: TRBJ1-3
clone size: .
V gene: TRBV18
D gene: TRBD1

CDR3 protein: CASSYSGSSGANVLTF
CDR3 DNA: TGTGCCAGCAGTTACTCGGGCAGCTCTGGGGCCAACGTCCTGACTTTC
J gene: TRBJ2-6
clone size: .
V gene: TRBV6-6
D gene: .

CDR3 protein: CASSEAGLFF
CDR3 DNA: TGTGCCAGCAGTGAGGCAGGACTTTTCTTC
J gene: TRBJ1-2
clone size: .
V gene: TRBV2
D gene: .

CDR3 protein: CASNQVTYSNQPQHF
CDR3 DNA: TGTGCCAGTAATCAAGTTACCTATAGCAATCAGCCCCAGCATTTT
J gene: TRBJ1-5
clone size: .
V gene: TRBV19
D gene: .

CDR3 protein: CASSPIIRVHEQYF
CDR3 DNA: TGTGCCAGCAGCCCCATTATTCGGGTCCACGAGCAGTACTTC
J gene: TRBJ2-7
clone size: .
V gene: TRBV27
D gene: .

CDR3 protein: CASISGTGGTEAFF
CDR3 DNA: TGTGCCAGTATTTCCGGGACAGGGGGCACTGAAGCTTTCTTT
J gene: TRBJ1-1
clone size: .
V gene: TRBV19
D gene: TRBD1

CDR3 protein: CASSLRPGEAFF
CDR3 DNA: TGTGCCAGCAGTCTCCGGCCAGGTGAAGCTTTCTTT
J gene: TRBJ1-1
clone size: once
V gene: TRBV27
D gene: .

CDR3 protein: CASSHKDVESGSHEQFF
CDR3 DNA: TGTGCCAGCAGTCATAAAGATGTCGAAAGCGGGAGCCATGAGCAGTTCTTC
J gene: TRBJ2-1
clone size: .
V gene: TRBV9
D gene: TRBD2

CDR3 protein: CATSRASTGHIEQFF
CDR3 DNA: TGTGCCACCAGCAGAGCAAGTACGGGTCACATCGAGCAGTTCTTC
J gene: TRBJ2-1
clone size: .
V gene: TRBV15
D gene: .

CDR3 protein: CASSLSGRLDTQYF
CDR3 DNA: TGTGCCAGCAGTCTTAGCGGGAGGTTGGATACGCAGTATTTT
J gene: TRBJ2-3
clone size: .
V gene: TRBV7-9
D gene: TRBD2

CDR3 protein: CASSKGGAGVAGVEAFF
CDR3 DNA: TGTGCCAGCAGTAAAGGGGGCGCAGGAGTAGCGGGGGTTGAAGCTTTCTTT
J gene: TRBJ1-1
clone size: .
V gene: TRBV2
D gene: TRBD1

CDR3 protein: CATSALLAGATDTQYF
CDR3 DNA: TGTGCCACCAGCGCTTTACTAGCGGGAGCAACAGATACGCAGTATTTT
J gene: TRBJ2-3
clone size: .
V gene: TRBV15
D gene: TRBD2

CDR3 protein: CASSPVRLDSPTDTQYF
CDR3 DNA: TGTGCCAGCTCACCAGTTCGGTTGGACAGCCCCACAGATACGCAGTATTTT
J gene: TRBJ2-3
clone size: .
V gene: TRBV18
D gene: .

CDR3 protein: CASSLEGETGQYF
CDR3 DNA: TGTGCCAGCAGCTTGGAGGGCGAAACAGGGCAGTACTTC
J gene: TRBJ2-7
clone size: .
V gene: TRBV5-4
D gene: .

CDR3 protein: CASSIQGKSTDTQYF
CDR3 DNA: TGTGCCAGCAGTATACAGGGGAAGAGCACAGATACGCAGTATTTT
J gene: TRBJ2-3
clone size: .
V gene: TRBV27
D gene: TRBD1

CDR3 protein: CSASRGEAFF
CDR3 DNA: TGCAGTGCTAGCAGGGGTGAAGCTTTCTTT
J gene: TRBJ1-1
clone size: .
V gene: TRBV20-1
D gene: .

CDR3 protein: CASSLARGQAYEQYF
CDR3 DNA: TGCGCCAGCAGCTTGGCCCGGGGACAGGCCTACGAGCAGTACTTC
J gene: TRBJ2-7
clone size: .
V gene: TRBV5-1
D gene: TRBD1

CDR3 protein: CASSYEAVLEAFF
CDR3 DNA: TGTGCCAGCAGTTACGAGGCAGTCCTTGAAGCTTTCTTT
J gene: TRBJ1-1
clone size: few
V gene: TRBV6-6
D gene: .

CDR3 protein: CASTGQDGQTQYF
CDR3 DNA: TGTGCCAGCACCGGACAGGATGGACAGACCCAGTACTTC
J gene: TRBJ2-5
clone size: .
V gene: TRBV2
D gene: TRBD1

CDR3 protein: CASSPAGTGYTEAFF
CDR3 DNA: TGCGCCAGCAGCCCAGCCGGGACAGGATACACTGAAGCTTTCTTT
J gene: TRBJ1-1
clone size: .
V gene: TRBV4-1
D gene: TRBD1

CDR3 protein: CASSLAGQMNTEAFF
CDR3 DNA: TGTGCCAGCAGCTTGGCGGGACAAATGAACACTGAAGCTTTCTTT
J gene: TRBJ1-1
clone size: once
V gene: TRBV5-4
D gene: .

CDR3 protein: CASSRGTRTSYEQYF
CDR3 DNA: TGTGCCAGCAGCAGAGGGACTAGAACCTCCTACGAGCAGTACTTC
J gene: TRBJ2-7
clone size: .
V gene: TRBV27
D gene: TRBD2

CDR3 protein: CASSVAVYNEQFF
CDR3 DNA: TGCGCCAGCAGTGTAGCCGTCTACAATGAGCAGTTCTTC
J gene: TRBJ2-1
clone size: once
V gene: TRBV10-1
D gene: .

CDR3 protein: CASSPWTGRSSGANVLTF
CDR3 DNA: TGTGCCAGCTCACCCTGGACAGGGCGCAGCTCTGGGGCCAACGTCCTGACTTTC
J gene: TRBJ2-6
clone size: .
V gene: TRBV18
D gene: TRBD1

CDR3 protein: CASGTSGYNEQFF
CDR3 DNA: TGCGCCAGCGGGACTAGCGGATACAATGAGCAGTTCTTC
J gene: TRBJ2-1
clone size: .
V gene: TRBV5-1
D gene: TRBD2

CDR3 protein: CASSSRGTSGNTIYF
CDR3 DNA: TGTGCCAGCAGCTCTAGAGGTACCTCTGGAAACACCATATATTTT
J gene: TRBJ1-3
clone size: .
V gene: TRBV7-2
D gene: .

CDR3 protein: CASSSGLADNEQFF
CDR3 DNA: TGTGCCAGCAGCTCGGGACTAGCGGACAATGAGCAGTTCTTC
J gene: TRBJ2-1
clone size: .
V gene: TRBV5-6
D gene: TRBD2

CDR3 protein: CASRDSGRALTGELFF
CDR3 DNA: TGTGCCAGTAGAGATAGCGGGAGGGCCCTCACCGGGGAGCTGTTTTTT
J gene: TRBJ2-2
clone size: .
V gene: TRBV19
D gene: TRBD2

CDR3 protein: CASSSDFRSGELFF
CDR3 DNA: TGTGCCAGCAGCTCCGACTTCCGCTCCGGGGAGCTGTTTTTT
J gene: TRBJ2-2
clone size: few
V gene: TRBV7-2
D gene: .

CDR3 protein: CASLRGKPYEQYF
CDR3 DNA: TGTGCCAGCCTCCGGGGGAAACCCTACGAGCAGTACTTC
J gene: TRBJ2-7
clone size: .
V gene: TRBV28
D gene: .

CDR3 protein: CASSVEPRNTDTQYF
CDR3 DNA: TGTGCCAGCAGCGTAGAGCCTAGAAACACAGATACGCAGTATTTT
J gene: TRBJ2-3
clone size: .
V gene: TRBV9
D gene: .

CDR3 protein: CASSLKGAENEQYF
CDR3 DNA: TGTGCCAGCAGTTTAAAGGGGGCGGAAAACGAGCAGTACTTC
J gene: TRBJ2-7
clone size: .
V gene: TRBV27
D gene: TRBD1

CDR3 protein: CASSGAAYSTDTQYF
CDR3 DNA: TGTGCCAGCAGTGGGGCGGCTTATAGCACAGATACGCAGTATTTT
J gene: TRBJ2-3
clone size: .
V gene: TRBV6-6
D gene: .

CDR3 protein: CASHLRGVDTEAFF
CDR3 DNA: TGTGCCAGCCATCTACGGGGAGTGGACACTGAAGCTTTCTTT
J gene: TRBJ1-1
clone size: .
V gene: TRBV6-1
D gene: .

CDR3 protein: CASSLVGKRYEQYF
CDR3 DNA: TGTGCCAGCAGCTTAGTCGGGAAACGCTACGAGCAGTACTTC
J gene: TRBJ2-7
clone size: .
V gene: TRBV5-6
D gene: .

CDR3 protein: CASSPYPGTEAFF
CDR3 DNA: TGCGCCAGCAGCCCTTATCCGGGAACTGAAGCTTTCTTT
J gene: TRBJ1-1
clone size: .
V gene: TRBV10-1
D gene: .

CDR3 protein: CAGTGSTNEKLFF
CDR3 DNA: TGTGCCGGCACAGGATCCACTAATGAAAAACTGTTTTTT
J gene: TRBJ1-4
clone size: .
V gene: TRBV7-9
D gene: .

CDR3 protein: CASIEASGLAKNIQYF
CDR3 DNA: TGTGCCAGCATTGAGGCTAGCGGACTAGCCAAAAACATTCAGTACTTC
J gene: TRBJ2-4
clone size: once
V gene: TRBV28
D gene: TRBD2

CDR3 protein: CASSITPRQPQHF
CDR3 DNA: TGTGCCAGTAGTATAACCCCCCGGCAGCCCCAGCATTTT
J gene: TRBJ1-5
clone size: .
V gene: TRBV19
D gene: .

CDR3 protein: CASSLETGVDQPQHF
CDR3 DNA: TGCGCCAGCAGCTTGGAGACAGGAGTAGATCAGCCCCAGCATTTT
J gene: TRBJ1-5
clone size: once
V gene: TRBV5-1
D gene: .

CDR3 protein: CASSPAGAGGFTGELFF
CDR3 DNA: TGTGCCAGCAGCCCGGCCGGCGCGGGAGGGTTCACCGGGGAGCTGTTTTTT
J gene: TRBJ2-2
clone size: .
V gene: TRBV5-8
D gene: TRBD2

CDR3 protein: CASSPMQGFNEKLFF
CDR3 DNA: TGTGCCAGCAGTCCAATGCAGGGGTTTAATGAAAAACTGTTTTTT
J gene: TRBJ1-4
clone size: .
V gene: TRBV27
D gene: .

CDR3 protein: CASSSRQGDEQYF
CDR3 DNA: TGTGCCAGCAGCTCGCGACAGGGCGACGAGCAGTACTTC
J gene: TRBJ2-7
clone size: .
V gene: TRBV13
D gene: TRBD1

CDR3 protein: CASSLAGNRYGNTIYF
CDR3 DNA: TGTGCCAGCAGCTTGGCGGGAAACCGATATGGAAACACCATATATTTT
J gene: TRBJ1-3
clone size: .
V gene: TRBV5-5
D gene: .

CDR3 protein: CASSLQGQPSAEAFF
CDR3 DNA: TGTGCCAGCAGTCTACAGGGACAGCCTTCGGCTGAAGCTTTCTTT
J gene: TRBJ1-1
clone size: .
V gene: TRBV28
D gene: TRBD1

CDR3 protein: CASRVAGGPPDTQYF
CDR3 DNA: TGTGCCAGCAGAGTAGCGGGAGGGCCTCCAGATACGCAGTATTTT
J gene: TRBJ2-3
clone size: .
V gene: TRBV27
D gene: TRBD2

CDR3 protein: CASSGEGDQPQHF
CDR3 DNA: TGTGCCAGCAGTGGGGAGGGGGATCAGCCCCAGCATTTT
J gene: TRBJ1-5
clone size: .
V gene: TRBV2
D gene: .

CDR3 protein: CASSTRGGTDTQYF
CDR3 DNA: TGTGCCAGTAGTACCAGGGGAGGCACAGATACGCAGTATTTT
J gene: TRBJ2-3
clone size: .
V gene: TRBV19
D gene: .

CDR3 protein: CASSYSVTGDGYTF
CDR3 DNA: TGTGCCAGCAGTTACTCTGTGACAGGAGACGGCTACACCTTC
J gene: TRBJ1-2
clone size: .
V gene: TRBV6-5
D gene: .

CDR3 protein: CASSLGQGDGYTF
CDR3 DNA: TGTGCCAGCAGTCTGGGACAGGGAGATGGCTACACCTTC
J gene: TRBJ1-2
clone size: .
V gene: TRBV27
D gene: TRBD1